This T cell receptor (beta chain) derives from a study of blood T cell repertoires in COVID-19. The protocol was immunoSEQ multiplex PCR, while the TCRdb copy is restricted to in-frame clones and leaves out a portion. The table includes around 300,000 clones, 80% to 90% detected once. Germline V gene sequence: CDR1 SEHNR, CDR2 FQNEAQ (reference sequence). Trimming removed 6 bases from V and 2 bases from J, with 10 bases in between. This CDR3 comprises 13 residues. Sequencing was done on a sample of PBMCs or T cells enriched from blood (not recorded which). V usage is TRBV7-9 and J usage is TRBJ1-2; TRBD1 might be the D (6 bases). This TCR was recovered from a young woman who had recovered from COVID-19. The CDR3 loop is CASSLGTNYGYTF. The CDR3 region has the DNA TGTGCCAGCAGTCTCGGGACAAACTATGGCTACACCTTC.